Reported below is one T cell receptor beta chain. The sample comes from a study of blood T cell repertoires in COVID-19. The V gene's germline CDR1 is SGHDT and CDR2 YYEEEE. The J segment lost 7 bases and the V segment lost 4 bases, leaving 4 bases of the junction unmatched. This CDR3 comprises 13 residues. The data were produced by immunoSEQ multiplex PCR, yet TCRdb's version contains in-frame clones alone and is incomplete. This table has approximately 200,000 clones, around 94% appearing once. The chain is built from TRBV5-6 and TRBJ1-4; 7 bases agree with TRBD1. The material sequenced was peripheral blood. The sequence was collected from a man younger than 45 with COVID-19, enrolled during active disease. CDR3 sequence: CASSHRDSEKLFF. For the CDR3, the DNA is TGTGCCAGCAGCCACCGGGACAGTGAAAAACTGTTTTTT.